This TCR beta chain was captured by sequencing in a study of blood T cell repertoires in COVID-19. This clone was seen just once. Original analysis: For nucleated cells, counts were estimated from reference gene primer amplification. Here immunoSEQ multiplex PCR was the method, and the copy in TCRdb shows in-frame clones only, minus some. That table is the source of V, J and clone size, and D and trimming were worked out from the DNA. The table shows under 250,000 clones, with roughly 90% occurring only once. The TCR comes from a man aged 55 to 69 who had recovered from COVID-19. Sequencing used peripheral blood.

The CDR3 coding sequence is TGTGCCAGCAGCCCTCTACAGGGCACTCAGTACTTC. Translated, it gives CASSPLQGTQYF. The chain joins TRBV7-9 to TRBJ2-4, with D perhaps matching TRBD1 (6 bases). This CDR3 has 12 residues. The ends were cut back, 5 bases at V and 12 bases at J, with 14 bases in the middle. The germline V gene has CDR1 SEHNR and CDR2 FQNEAQ (reference sequence).